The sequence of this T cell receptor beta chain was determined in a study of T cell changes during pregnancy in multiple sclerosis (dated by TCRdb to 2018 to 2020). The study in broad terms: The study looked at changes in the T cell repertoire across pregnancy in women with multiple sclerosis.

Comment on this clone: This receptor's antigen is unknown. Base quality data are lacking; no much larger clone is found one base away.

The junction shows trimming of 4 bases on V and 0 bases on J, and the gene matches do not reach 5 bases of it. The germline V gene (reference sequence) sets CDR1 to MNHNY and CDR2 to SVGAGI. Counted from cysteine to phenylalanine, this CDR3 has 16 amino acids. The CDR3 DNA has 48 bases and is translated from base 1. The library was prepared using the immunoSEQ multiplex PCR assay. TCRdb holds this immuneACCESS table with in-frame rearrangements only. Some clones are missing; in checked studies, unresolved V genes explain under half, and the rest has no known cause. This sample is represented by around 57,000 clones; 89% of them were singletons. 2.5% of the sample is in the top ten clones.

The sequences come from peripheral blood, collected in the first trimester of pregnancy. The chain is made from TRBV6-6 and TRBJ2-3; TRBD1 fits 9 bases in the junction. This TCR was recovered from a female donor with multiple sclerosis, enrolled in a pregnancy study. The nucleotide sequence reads TGTGCCAGCAGTTCCTCGGGGACAGGGAGCACAGATACGCAGTATTTT. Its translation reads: CASSSSGTGSTDTQYF.